One sample yielded the 19 T cell receptor beta chains listed below, sequenced in a study of low-dose radiotherapy and immunotherapy resistance in tumors (dated by TCRdb to between 2021 and 2024). Sequencing used an Illumina HiSeq 2500. First-strand cDNA was synthesized with Superscript III and a set of TRAV- and TRBV-specific primers, covering both TCRalpha and TCRbeta chains. TCRs were amplified with Phusion for around 18 PCR cycles, with a constant-region primer paired with the adapter attached to the V primers. Clones were called with MiXCR by TCRdb after fastp trimmed the public reads at Q25, and only in-frame beta chains were retained. For every CDR3 protein sequence, its rows merge into one entry that carries the most common genes and DNA. The table for this sample lists about 82,000 distinct CDR3 sequences; 15% to 20% of them were counted only once. The ten largest clones capture approximately 6% of the sample.

The sample's time point, from its label and the paper: before trial treatment. The specimen was PBMCs, collected before treatment. The receptors derive from a male donor with prostate cancer.

At least ten counts were recorded for this clonotype. The chain recombines TRBV19 with TRBJ2-1; D gene unclear. This CDR3 spans 14 amino acids. The germline gives CDR1 LNHDA, CDR2 SQIVND (reference sequence). Trimming removed 3 bases from V and 8 bases from J, with 14 bases in between. CDR3 in amino acids: CASSINKATDEQFF. The CDR3 DNA follows: TGTGCCAGTAGTATTAATAAAGCTACCGATGAGCAGTTCTTC.

The rearrangement uses TRBV12-3 or TRBV12-4 and TRBJ2-5, with 9 bases identical to TRBD1. V shed 5 bases, J shed 4 bases, and the junction held 5 bases outside the gene matches. CDR3 length: 14 residues. The CDR3 reads CASSPRTGVETQYF. The CDR3 DNA reads TGTGCCAGCAGTCCGCGGACAGGGGTAGAGACCCAGTACTTC.

This clonotype was detected many times. The chain has TRBV4-1 and TRBJ1-1; D is uncertain. The V gene's germline CDR1 is MGHRA and CDR2 YSYEKL. The V end lost 5 bases, the J end lost 1 base, and 8 bases lay between the germline ends. The CDR3 loop spans 13 amino acids. CDR3 sequence reads: CASSRMPNTEAFF. The CDR3 region has the DNA TGCGCCAGCAGCAGGATGCCGAACACTGAAGCTTTCTTT.

This clonotype came up many times. The rearrangement links TRBV9 to TRBJ2-1, with D unclear. Trimming took off 0 bases at V and 5 bases at J, with 0 bases between the two ends. The length of the CDR3 is 11 residues. Germline V gives CDR1 SGDLS, CDR2 YYNGEE. CDR3 DNA: TGTGCCAGCAGCGTAGACAATGAGCAGTTCTTC. Translation gives CASSVDNEQFF. The whole variable domain, remainder taken from reference TRBV9 and TRBJ2-1, is DSGVTQTPKHLITATGQRVTLRCSPRSGDLSVYWYQQSLDQGLQFLIQYYNGEERAKGNILERFSAQQFPDLHSELNLSSLELGDSALYFCASSVDNEQFFGPGTRLTVL.

V usage is TRBV12-3 or TRBV12-4 and J usage is TRBJ2-3; TRBD2 matches 14 bases. This CDR3 has 18 residues. Trimming at V came to 4 bases and at J to 1 base, leaving 7 bases not matched to a gene. CDR3 DNA sequence: TGTGCCAGCAGTTCTTGGACTAGCGGGGGGCCCGGCACAGATACGCAGTATTTT. It encodes CASSSWTSGGPGTDTQYF.

Many counts were recorded for this clonotype. Here the CDR3 reads CASSLRDYYEQYF. CDR3 DNA sequence: TGTGCCAGCAGCTTAAGGGACTACTACGAGCAGTACTTC. The chain joins TRBV7-9 to TRBJ2-7; 7 nucleotides match TRBD2. Germline-derived CDR1 and CDR2 are SEHNR and FQNEAQ (reference sequence). The CDR3 totals 13 residues. Germline trimming cut 2 bases from V and 3 bases from J; bases unmatched to any gene: 1.

On this clonotype: This sequence is one base from a far larger clone and is likely a read error. The chain links TRBV5-3 to TRBJ2-1, with 11 bases that match TRBD1. TRBV5-3 is noted as an ORF with a role that remains uncertain. The CDR3 contains 15 residues. CDR3 sequence reads: CASSFPGQGAGEQFF. CDR3 nucleotide sequence: TGTGCCAGCAGCTTCCCAGGACAGGGGGCTGGGGAGCAGTTCTTC.

In its sample, this clonotype was seen many times. The chain has TRBV7-2 and TRBJ2-5; weak D call: TRBD2 (6 bases). Trimming shortened V by 5 bases and J by 5 bases, and 15 bases separated the two germline ends. Germline CDR1 SGHTA, CDR2 FQGNSA. The CDR3 contains 14 residues. CDR3 nucleotide sequence: TGTGCCAGCAGCGTCGGGGGTGGGTTCGAGACCCAGTACTTC. It encodes CASSVGGGFETQYF.

Many counts were recorded for this clonotype. V is TRBV7-2 and J is TRBJ1-3; TRBD1 might be the D (5 bases). Trimming left V 5 bases short and J 4 bases short, with 9 bases between. The V gene's germline CDR1 is SGHTA and CDR2 FQGNSA. The CDR3 length is 13 residues. The CDR3 is CASSKNRGNTIYF. For the CDR3, the DNA is TGTGCCAGCAGCAAAAACAGGGGAAACACCATATATTTT.

Many counts were recorded for this clonotype. The chain is built from TRBV3-1 and TRBJ2-3; D perhaps matches TRBD2 (5 bases). V was trimmed by 2 bases and J by 0 bases, leaving 15 bases between them. From germline, CDR1 is LGHDT and CDR2 YNNKEL (reference sequence). The CDR3 is 17 residues long. The CDR3 loop reads CASSQLIGSHSTDTQYF. In DNA, the CDR3 is TGTGCCAGCAGCCAACTAATAGGGAGCCATAGCACAGATACGCAGTATTTT.

This clonotype was seen repeatedly, ten times or more. V usage is TRBV5-6 and J usage is TRBJ2-3, with D uncertain. CDR3 length: 15 amino acids. V was clipped by 0 bases and J by 0 bases, with 8 bases between them. Looked up from germline, CDR1 is SGHDT and CDR2 is YYEEEE. CDR3 amino acids: CASSLAGISTDTQYF. DNA of the CDR3: TGTGCCAGCAGCTTGGCTGGGATTAGCACAGATACGCAGTATTTT.

This clonotype has a count of ten or more. The chain links TRBV5-1 to TRBJ2-7; maybe TRBD2 (5 bases). The CDR3 loop spans 14 amino acids. CDR1 is SGHRS, CDR2 YFSETQ, per germline. Between the trimmed V and J ends, which lost 2 bases and 3 bases, there was a span of 12 bases. Here the CDR3 reads CASSLIPGIYEQYF. CDR3 coding DNA: TGCGCCAGCAGCTTAATTCCGGGAATCTACGAGCAGTACTTC.

In its sample, this clonotype was seen many times. This rearrangement joins TRBV7-3 to TRBJ2-2; unclear D gene. V lost 4 bases and J 4 bases, leaving 1 base between the germline ends. Germline V gene data show CDR1 as SGHTA and CDR2 as FQGTGA. CDR3 length: 11 residues. As DNA, the CDR3 is TGTGCCAGCAGCTCCACCGGGGAGCTGTTTTTT. Its protein product is CASSSTGELFF.

This clonotype has a count of ten or more. The chain employs TRBV6-6 and TRBJ2-3; D is uncertain. The CDR3 loop spans 13 amino acids. V shed 8 bases and J shed 4 bases, with 13 bases lying between them. Looked up from germline, CDR1 is MNHNY and CDR2 is SVGAGI (reference sequence). CDR3 coding DNA: TGTGCCAGCCAGGCCCCCGCGGCAGATACGCAGTATTTT. This sequence encodes CASQAPAADTQYF.

This clonotype turned up a few times. The CDR3 coding sequence is TGTGCCTGGAGCGTCCCCGGGGGAGTGAGTCAGCCCCAGCATTTT. Its translation: CAWSVPGGVSQPQHF. The chain combines TRBV30 with TRBJ1-5, with D maybe TRBD1 (5 bases). CDR1 GTSNPN and CDR2 SVGIG come from the germline V gene (reference sequence). Trimming left V 3 bases short and J 6 bases short, with 18 bases between. This CDR3 has 15 amino acids.

There are many counts of this clonotype. The CDR3 nucleotides are TGCGCCAGCAGCCAAAACCCGACGGCAGGGAACGCAGATACGCAGTATTTT. Translation gives CASSQNPTAGNADTQYF. J is TRBJ2-3 and V is TRBV4-3; a weak D match, TRBD1 (5 bases). This CDR3 spans 17 amino acids. Germline V CDR1 and CDR2: LGHNA, YSLEER. Trimming stripped 2 bases from V and 4 bases from J, with 19 bases between.

This clonotype has at least ten counts. The chain has TRBV4-3 and TRBJ1-1; D unresolved. The length of the CDR3 is 16 residues. Between the trimmed V and J ends, which lost 0 bases and 0 bases, there was a span of 11 bases. Per germline, CDR1 LGHNA and CDR2 YSLEER. DNA for the CDR3: TGCGCCAGCAGCCAAGAACATAGGACCATGAACACTGAAGCTTTCTTT. This encodes CASSQEHRTMNTEAFF.

The table lists this clonotype with many counts. The CDR3 loop is CASSLAGRGNTEAFF. In DNA, the CDR3 is TGCGCCAGCAGCTTGGCCGGCAGGGGGAACACTGAAGCTTTCTTT. V and J are TRBV5-1 and TRBJ1-1, with D perhaps TRBD1 (6 bases). The CDR3 is made up of 15 amino acids. Germline V gene lookup returns CDR1 SGHRS and CDR2 YFSETQ. Trimming cost V 0 bases and J 1 base, with 10 bases left between them.

This rearrangement joins TRBV5-1 to TRBJ1-1, with D unresolved. Trimming took 1 base from V and 8 from J, leaving 9 bases between them. CDR1 is SGHRS, CDR2 YFSETQ, per germline. The CDR3 totals 12 residues. The CDR3 loop is CASSLNGIEAFF. CDR3 in DNA: TGCGCCAGCAGCTTGAACGGGATAGAAGCTTTCTTT.